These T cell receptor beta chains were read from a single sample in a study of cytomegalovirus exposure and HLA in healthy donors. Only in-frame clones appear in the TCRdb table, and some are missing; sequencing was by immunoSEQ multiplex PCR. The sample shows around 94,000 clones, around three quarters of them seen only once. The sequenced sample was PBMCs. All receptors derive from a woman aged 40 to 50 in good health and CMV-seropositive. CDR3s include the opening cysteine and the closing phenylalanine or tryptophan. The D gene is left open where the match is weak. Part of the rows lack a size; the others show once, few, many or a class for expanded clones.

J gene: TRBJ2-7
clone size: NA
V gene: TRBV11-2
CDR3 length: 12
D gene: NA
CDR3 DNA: TGTGCCAGCAGCATATACTCGGTGGAGCAGTACTTC
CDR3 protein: CASSIYSVEQYF

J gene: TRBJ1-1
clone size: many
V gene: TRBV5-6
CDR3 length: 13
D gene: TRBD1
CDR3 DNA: TGTGCCAGCAGCAGGGACAGGGGCACTGAAGCTTTCTTT
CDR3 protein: CASSRDRGTEAFF

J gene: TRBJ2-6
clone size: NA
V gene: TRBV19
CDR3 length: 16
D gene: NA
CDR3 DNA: TGTGCCAGTAGTATAATTTGGGCCTCTGGGGCCAACGTCCTGACTTTC
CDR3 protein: CASSIIWASGANVLTF

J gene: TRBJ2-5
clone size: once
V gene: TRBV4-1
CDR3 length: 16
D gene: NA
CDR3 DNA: TGCGCCAGCAGCCAGGGAGGCGGGCCCATCCAAGAGACCCAGTACTTC
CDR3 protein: CASSQGGGPIQETQYF

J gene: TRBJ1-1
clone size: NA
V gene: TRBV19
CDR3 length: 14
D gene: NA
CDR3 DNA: TGTGCCAGTAGGTACAGTGGAGGAAACACTGAAGCTTTCTTT
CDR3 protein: CASRYSGGNTEAFF

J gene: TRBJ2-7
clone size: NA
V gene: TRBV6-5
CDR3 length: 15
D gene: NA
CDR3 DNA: TGTGCCAGCAGTTACTCGTCGCCTAGCTCCTACGAGCAGTACTTC
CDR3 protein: CASSYSSPSSYEQYF

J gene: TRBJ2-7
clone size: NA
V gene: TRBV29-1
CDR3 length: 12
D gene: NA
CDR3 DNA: TGCAGCGTTGGAACTACCACCTACGAGCAGTACTTC
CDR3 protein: CSVGTTTYEQYF

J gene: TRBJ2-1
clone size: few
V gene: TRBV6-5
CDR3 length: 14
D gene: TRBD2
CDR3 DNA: TGTGCCAGCAGTCGGACTAGCGATTACAATGAGCAGTTCTTC
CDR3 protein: CASSRTSDYNEQFF

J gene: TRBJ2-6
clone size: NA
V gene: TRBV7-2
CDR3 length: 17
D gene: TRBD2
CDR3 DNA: TGTGCCAGCAGCACGCTAGCGGGTACCTCTGGGGCCAACGTCCTGACTTTC
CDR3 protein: CASSTLAGTSGANVLTF

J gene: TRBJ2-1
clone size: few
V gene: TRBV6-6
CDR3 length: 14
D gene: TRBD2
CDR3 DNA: TGTGCCAGCAACCGGGAGGTTAACTACAATGAGCAGTTCTTC
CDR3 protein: CASNREVNYNEQFF

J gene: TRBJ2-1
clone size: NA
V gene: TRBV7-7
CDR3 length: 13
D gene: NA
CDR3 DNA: TGTGCTAGCAGCTTAGATCGGAGTCGTGAGCAGTTCTTC
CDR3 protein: CASSLDRSREQFF

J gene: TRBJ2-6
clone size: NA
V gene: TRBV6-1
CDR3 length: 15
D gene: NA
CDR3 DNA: TGTGCCAGCAGTGAAGAGGGGGCTGGGGCCAACGTCCTGACTTTC
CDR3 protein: CASSEEGAGANVLTF

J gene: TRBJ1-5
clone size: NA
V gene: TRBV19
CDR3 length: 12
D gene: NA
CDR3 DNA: TGTGCCAGTAGTATAGGAGGTCAGCCCCAGCATTTT
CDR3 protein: CASSIGGQPQHF

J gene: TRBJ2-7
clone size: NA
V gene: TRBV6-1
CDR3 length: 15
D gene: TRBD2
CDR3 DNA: TGTGCCAGCAGCCCCCTAACCGGGACTACCTACGAGCAGTACTTC
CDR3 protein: CASSPLTGTTYEQYF

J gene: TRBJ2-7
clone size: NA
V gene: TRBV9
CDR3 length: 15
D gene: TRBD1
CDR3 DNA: TGTGCCAGCAGCGTAGCCGGACAGGGGGTTGACGAGCAGTACTTC
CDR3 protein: CASSVAGQGVDEQYF

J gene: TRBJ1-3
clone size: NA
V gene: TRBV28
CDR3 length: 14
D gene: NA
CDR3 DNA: TGTGCCAGCAGTTTCTCGGAGCCCGGAAACACCATATATTTT
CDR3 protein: CASSFSEPGNTIYF

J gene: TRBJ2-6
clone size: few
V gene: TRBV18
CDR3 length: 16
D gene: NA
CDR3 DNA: TGTGCCAGCTCACCGACAGGACCCTCTGGGGCCAACGTCCTGACTTTC
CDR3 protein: CASSPTGPSGANVLTF

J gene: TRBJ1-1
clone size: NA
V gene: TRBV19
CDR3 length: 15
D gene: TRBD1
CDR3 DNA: TGTGCCAGTAGTCGTCGGGACAGGGGGAACACTGAAGCTTTCTTT
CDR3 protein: CASSRRDRGNTEAFF

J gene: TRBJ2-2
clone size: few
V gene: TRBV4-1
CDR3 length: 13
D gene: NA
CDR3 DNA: TGCGCCACCGGACTGCCCAGCACCGGGGAGCTGTTTTTT
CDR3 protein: CATGLPSTGELFF

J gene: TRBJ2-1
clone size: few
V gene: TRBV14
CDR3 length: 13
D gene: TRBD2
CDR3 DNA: TGTGCCAGCAGCCGGGGACTAGCGGATGAGCAGTTCTTC
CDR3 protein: CASSRGLADEQFF

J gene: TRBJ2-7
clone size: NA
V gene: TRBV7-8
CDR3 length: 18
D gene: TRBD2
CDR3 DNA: TGTGCCAGCAGCTTAGGGGGCAGCGGGAGGTCTGATACCTACGAGCAGTACTTC
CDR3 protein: CASSLGGSGRSDTYEQYF

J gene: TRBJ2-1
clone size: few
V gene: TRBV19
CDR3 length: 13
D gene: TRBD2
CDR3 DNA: TGTGCCAGTAGTATCGGGGGGACGTCGATGGGGTTCTTC
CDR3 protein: CASSIGGTSMGFF

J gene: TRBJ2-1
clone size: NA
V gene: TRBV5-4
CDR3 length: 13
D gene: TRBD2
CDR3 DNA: TGTGCCAGCACCCCCCTAGCGGGCAATGAGCAGTTCTTC
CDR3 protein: CASTPLAGNEQFF

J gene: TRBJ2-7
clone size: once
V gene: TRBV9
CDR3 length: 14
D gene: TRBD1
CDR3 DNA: TGTGCCAGCAGCGTAGGGGACAGGGGTGAGGAGCAGTACTTC
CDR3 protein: CASSVGDRGEEQYF

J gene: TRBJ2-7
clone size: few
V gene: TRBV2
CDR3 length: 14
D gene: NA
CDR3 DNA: TGTGCCAGCACGGCCGGGACACAGGCCTACGAGCAGTACTTC
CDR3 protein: CASTAGTQAYEQYF

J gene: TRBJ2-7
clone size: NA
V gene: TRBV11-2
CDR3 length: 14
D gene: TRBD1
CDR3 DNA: TGTGCCAGCAGCTCGGACAGGGTGGCCTACGAGCAGTACTTC
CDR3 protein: CASSSDRVAYEQYF

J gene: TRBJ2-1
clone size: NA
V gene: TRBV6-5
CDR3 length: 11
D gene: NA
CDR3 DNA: TGTGCCAGCAGTACGGGTAGGGAGCAGTTCTTC
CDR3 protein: CASSTGREQFF

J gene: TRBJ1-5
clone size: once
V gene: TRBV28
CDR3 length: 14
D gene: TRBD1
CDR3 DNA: TGTGCCAGCAGGGGACAGGGGAATAATCAGCCCCAGCATTTT
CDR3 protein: CASRGQGNNQPQHF

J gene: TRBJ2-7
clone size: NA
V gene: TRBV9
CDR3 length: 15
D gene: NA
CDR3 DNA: TGTGCCAGCAGCGTAGGAGGAGGGGGCCCCTACGAGCAGTACTTC
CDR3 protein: CASSVGGGGPYEQYF

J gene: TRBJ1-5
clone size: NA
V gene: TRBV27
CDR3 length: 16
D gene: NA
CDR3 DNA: TGTGCCAGCAGTTCTCAGGCGGGGCTTAGCAATCAGCCCCAGCATTTT
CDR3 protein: CASSSQAGLSNQPQHF

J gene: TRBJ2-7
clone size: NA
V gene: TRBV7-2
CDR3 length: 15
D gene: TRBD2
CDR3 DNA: TGTGCCAGCAGCCGTACTAGCGGGGGCCCCTACGAGCAGTACTTC
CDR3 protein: CASSRTSGGPYEQYF

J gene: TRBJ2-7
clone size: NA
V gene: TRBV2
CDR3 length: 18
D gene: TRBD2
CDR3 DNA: TGTGCCAGCAGCGAACAGGGACTAGCGGGAGGTACCCCCTACGAGCAGTACTTC
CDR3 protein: CASSEQGLAGGTPYEQYF

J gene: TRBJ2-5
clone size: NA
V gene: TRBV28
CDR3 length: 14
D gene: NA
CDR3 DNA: TGTGCCAGCAGCCCAGGACTGGCTTCCAAGACCCAGTACTTC
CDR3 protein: CASSPGLASKTQYF

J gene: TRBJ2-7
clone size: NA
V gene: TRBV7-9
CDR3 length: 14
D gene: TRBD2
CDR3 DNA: TGTTCCAGCAGCTTGGGGACTAGAGCCTACGAGCAGTACTTC
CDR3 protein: CSSSLGTRAYEQYF

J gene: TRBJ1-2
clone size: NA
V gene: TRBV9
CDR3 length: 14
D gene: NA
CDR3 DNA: TGTGCCAGCAGCGTAGTGGTTACGGGGGTTGGCTACACCTTC
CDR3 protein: CASSVVVTGVGYTF

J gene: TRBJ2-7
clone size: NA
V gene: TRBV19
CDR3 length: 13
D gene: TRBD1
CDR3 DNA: TGTGCCAGTAGCCCGGGACAGCTCTACGAGCAGTACTTC
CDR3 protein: CASSPGQLYEQYF

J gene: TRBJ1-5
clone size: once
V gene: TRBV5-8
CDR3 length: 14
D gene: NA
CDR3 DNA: TGTGCCAGCAGCCCCTCCGAAGTCCGGCAGCCCCAGCATTTT
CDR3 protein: CASSPSEVRQPQHF

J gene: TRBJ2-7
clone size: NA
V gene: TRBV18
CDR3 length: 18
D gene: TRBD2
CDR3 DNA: TGTGCCAGCTCACCTCTTACACTAGCGGGAGGGCCGCCCTACGAGCAGTACTTC
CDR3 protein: CASSPLTLAGGPPYEQYF

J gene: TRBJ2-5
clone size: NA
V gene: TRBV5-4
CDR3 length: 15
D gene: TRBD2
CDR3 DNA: TGTGCCAGCAGCGGGACTAGCGGCCCACAAGAGACCCAGTACTTC
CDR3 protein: CASSGTSGPQETQYF

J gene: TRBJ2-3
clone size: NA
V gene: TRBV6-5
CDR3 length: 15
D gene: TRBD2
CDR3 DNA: TGTGCCAGCAAAACGGGAGGGCAGGGTGGTGATACGCAGTATTTT
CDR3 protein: CASKTGGQGGDTQYF

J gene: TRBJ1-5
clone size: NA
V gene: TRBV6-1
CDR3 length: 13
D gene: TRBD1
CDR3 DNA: TGTGCCACCAAAGACAGGGGTGGTCAGCCCCAGCATTTT
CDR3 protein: CATKDRGGQPQHF

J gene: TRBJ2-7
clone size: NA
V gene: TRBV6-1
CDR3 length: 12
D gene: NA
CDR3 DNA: TGTGCCAGCAGCGGACAGTCCTACGAGCAGTACTTC
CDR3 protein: CASSGQSYEQYF

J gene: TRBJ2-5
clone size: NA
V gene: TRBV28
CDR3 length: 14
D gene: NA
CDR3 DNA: TGTGCCAGCAGTTTATTTGGCTCAGATTGGACCCAGTACTTC
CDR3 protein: CASSLFGSDWTQYF

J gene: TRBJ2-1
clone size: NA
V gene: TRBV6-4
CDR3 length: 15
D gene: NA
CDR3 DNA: TGTGCCAGCAGTGACTCCGGGAGTGGTCACAATGAGCAGTTCTTC
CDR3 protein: CASSDSGSGHNEQFF

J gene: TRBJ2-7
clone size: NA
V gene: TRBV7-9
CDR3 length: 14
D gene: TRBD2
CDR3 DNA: TGTGCCAGCAGCTTCGGAGCGGGACTTGACGAGCAGTACTTC
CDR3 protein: CASSFGAGLDEQYF

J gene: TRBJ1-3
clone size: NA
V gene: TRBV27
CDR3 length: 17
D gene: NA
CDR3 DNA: TGTGCCAGCTCTCTCGGGGGGCGTATGGAAGAGGGAAACACCATATATTTT
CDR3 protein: CASSLGGRMEEGNTIYF

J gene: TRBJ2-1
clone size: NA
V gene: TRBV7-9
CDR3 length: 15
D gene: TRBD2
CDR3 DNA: TGTGCCAGCAGCCCCCGGGCTAGCGGTAACAATGAGCAGTTCTTC
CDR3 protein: CASSPRASGNNEQFF

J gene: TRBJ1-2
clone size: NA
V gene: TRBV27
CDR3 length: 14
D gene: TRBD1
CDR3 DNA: TGTGCCAGCAGTTCATCCGGGACAGGGTCAGGCTACACCTTC
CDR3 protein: CASSSSGTGSGYTF

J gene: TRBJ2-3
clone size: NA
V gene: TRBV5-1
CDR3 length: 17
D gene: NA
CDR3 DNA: TGCGCCAGCAGCTTGGCAAGGCGGACCCTGGGAGCAGATACGCAGTATTTT
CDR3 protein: CASSLARRTLGADTQYF

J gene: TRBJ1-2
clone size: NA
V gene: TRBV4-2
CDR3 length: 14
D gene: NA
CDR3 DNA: TGTGCCAGCAGCCAAGTCTATAATCCCGATGGCTACACCTTC
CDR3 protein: CASSQVYNPDGYTF

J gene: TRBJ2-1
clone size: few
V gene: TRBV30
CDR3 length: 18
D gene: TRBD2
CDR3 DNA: TGTGCCTGGAGCGACTCCACCGGGACTAGCGGCTACTACAATGAGCAGTTCTTC
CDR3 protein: CAWSDSTGTSGYYNEQFF

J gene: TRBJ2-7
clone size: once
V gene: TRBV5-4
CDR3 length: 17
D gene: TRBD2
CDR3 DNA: TGTGCCAGCAGACACGGACTAGCGGGAGGGCCTTCCCACGAGCAGTACTTC
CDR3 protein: CASRHGLAGGPSHEQYF

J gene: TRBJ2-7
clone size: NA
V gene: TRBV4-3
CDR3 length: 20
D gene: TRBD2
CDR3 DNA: TGCGCCAGCAGCCAAGATTTGCCCACCAACCTAGCGGGTGGTTACTACGAGCAGTACTTC
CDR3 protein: CASSQDLPTNLAGGYYEQYF